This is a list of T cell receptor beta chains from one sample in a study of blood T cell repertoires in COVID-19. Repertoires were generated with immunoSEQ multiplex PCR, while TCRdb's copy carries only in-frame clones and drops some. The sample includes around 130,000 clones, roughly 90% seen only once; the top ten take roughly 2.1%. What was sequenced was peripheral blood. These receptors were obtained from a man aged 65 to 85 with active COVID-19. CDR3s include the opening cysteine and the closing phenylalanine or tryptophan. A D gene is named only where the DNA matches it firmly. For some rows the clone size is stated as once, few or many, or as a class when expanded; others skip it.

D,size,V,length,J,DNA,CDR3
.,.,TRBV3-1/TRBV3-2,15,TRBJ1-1,TGTGCCAGCAGCGTTATGGGGGCGCGCTCCACTGAAGCTTTCTTT,CASSVMGARSTEAFF
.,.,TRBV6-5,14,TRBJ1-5,TGTGCCAGCATTCCGGGGGGGGGCGGACAGCCCCAGCATTTT,CASIPGGGGQPQHF
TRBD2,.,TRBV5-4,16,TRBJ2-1,TGTGCCAGCAGCTTGACACTAGCGGGACCCTACAATGAGCAGTTCTTC,CASSLTLAGPYNEQFF
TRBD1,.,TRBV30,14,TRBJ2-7,TGTGCCTGGACGCCGGGACAGGGGTCCTACGAGCAGTACTTC,CAWTPGQGSYEQYF
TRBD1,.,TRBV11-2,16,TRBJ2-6,TGTGCCAGCAGTTCCACTACAGGGGCCGGGGCCAACGTCCTGACTTTC,CASSSTTGAGANVLTF
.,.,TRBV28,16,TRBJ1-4,TGTGCCAGCAGTTTAAACGGTCCTGCAACTAATGAAAAACTGTTTTTT,CASSLNGPATNEKLFF
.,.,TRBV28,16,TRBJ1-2,TGTGCCAGCAGGGCCGACCTTCCCCAAGGGGACTATGGCTACACCTTC,CASRADLPQGDYGYTF
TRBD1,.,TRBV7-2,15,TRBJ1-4,TGTGCCAGCAGCTTAGAGGGACAGAGGAATGAAAAACTGTTTTTT,CASSLEGQRNEKLFF
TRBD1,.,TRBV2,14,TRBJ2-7,TGTGCCAGCAGGGGGCCGGGACAGGGGTACGAGCAGTACTTC,CASRGPGQGYEQYF
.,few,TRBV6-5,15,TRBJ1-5,TGTGCCAGCAAACAGGACCGCCATGGGGATCAGCCCCAGCATTTT,CASKQDRHGDQPQHF